One sample yielded the 29 T cell receptor beta chains listed below, sequenced in a study of cytotoxic CD8 clonotypes in ibrutinib-treated CLL. The assay was immunoSEQ multiplex PCR, and TCRdb's table has in-frame clones only and misses some. The sample lists some 200,000 clones; 70% were seen once. The sample was PBMCs, taken after 12 months of ibrutinib treatment. These receptors were taken from a human donor with chronic lymphocytic leukemia.

This clone has a count of ten or more. Other DNA variants within this sample encode the same CDR3. The gene calls are TRBV28 and TRBJ2-7; the D is unclear. In germline, CDR1 is MDHEN, CDR2 SYDVKM. V dropped 4 bases and J dropped 1 base, with 5 bases sitting between them. The CDR3 is 12 residues long. The chain's CDR3 is CASSSRSYEQYF. In nucleotides, the CDR3 is TGTGCCAGCAGTTCAAGGTCCTACGAGCAGTACTTC.

The rearrangement links TRBV6-4 to TRBJ1-1; the D is unclear. The V end lost 9 bases, the J end lost 1 base, and 12 bases lay between the germline ends. This CDR3 has 13 amino acids. CDR1 MRHNA and CDR2 SNTAGT come from the germline V gene. CDR3 in DNA: TGTGCCAGTGGAGACAATCCGAACACTGAAGCTTTCTTT. The encoded protein is CASGDNPNTEAFF.

The CDR3 nucleotides are TGTGCCAGCAGCTTAGCCCTAGCGGGACCCTACGAGCAGTACTTC. This translates into CASSLALAGPYEQYF. This sequence joins TRBV7-9 and TRBJ2-7; 9 bases line up with TRBD2. This CDR3 comprises 15 residues. Germline assignment: CDR1 SEHNR and CDR2 FQNEAQ (reference sequence). The junction had 2 bases not matched to a gene; V was cut back by 0 bases and J by 2 bases.

The chain uses TRBV6-5 and TRBJ1-5; D is perhaps TRBD1 (5 bases). The CDR3 extends over 15 amino acids. Germline CDR1 and CDR2: MNHEY and SVGAGI. V was clipped by 0 bases and J by 2 bases, with 8 bases between them. The CDR3 protein is CASSYSGTGNQPQHF. The CDR3 nucleotides read TGTGCCAGCAGTTACTCAGGGACGGGCAATCAGCCCCAGCATTTT.

The CDR3 reads CASSPDRRGGSYGYTF. CDR3 coding DNA: TGTGCCAGCAGCCCGGATAGACGGGGGGGGAGCTATGGCTACACCTTC. This chain connects TRBV7-2 to TRBJ1-2; D perhaps matches TRBD1 (5 bases). CDR1 is SGHTA, CDR2 FQGNSA, per germline. The length of the CDR3 is 16 residues. The germline V and J ends were trimmed by 5 bases and 4 bases, with 20 bases remaining between them.

The chain's CDR3 is CASSLGSGNEQYF. The CDR3 nucleotides are TGTGCCAGCAGTTTAGGTTCCGGTAACGAGCAGTACTTC. This sequence joins TRBV27 and TRBJ2-7; D is ambiguous. Germline loops: CDR1 MNHEY, CDR2 SMNVEV (reference sequence). Trimming cost V 2 bases and J 5 bases, with 10 bases left between them. CDR3 length: 13 residues.

The chain joins TRBV9 to TRBJ2-3; 14 positions match TRBD2. The ends lost 4 bases at V and 8 bases at J; junction bases unmatched: 9. This CDR3 comprises 16 residues. Germline V gene lookup returns CDR1 SGDLS and CDR2 YYNGEE. CDR3 residues: CASSPRLAGGPGTQYF. In DNA form, the CDR3 reads TGTGCCAGCAGCCCCAGACTAGCGGGAGGGCCTGGTACGCAGTATTTT. Full variable domain (remainder filled in from reference TRBV9 and TRBJ2-3): DSGVTQTPKHLITATGQRVTLRCSPRSGDLSVYWYQQSLDQGLQFLIQYYNGEERAKGNILERFSAQQFPDLHSELNLSSLELGDSALYFCASSPRLAGGPGTQYFGPGTRLTVL.

The rearrangement joins TRBV7-2 to TRBJ1-3; D uncertain. The germline V and J ends were trimmed by 1 base and 4 bases, with 14 bases remaining between them. In germline, CDR1 is SGHTA, CDR2 FQGNSA. CDR3 size: 16 residues. The CDR3 region is CASSLGREGTGNTIYF. As DNA, the CDR3 is TGTGCCAGCAGCTTAGGGAGAGAGGGTACCGGAAACACCATATATTTT.

The genes are TRBV27 and TRBJ2-1; 15 bases are a match to TRBD2. Per germline, CDR1 MNHEY and CDR2 SMNVEV (reference sequence). V lost 6 bases, J lost 4 bases, and 10 bases stayed unmatched. CDR3 size: 18 residues. This CDR3 reads CASSPGLAGGETYNEQFF. DNA for the CDR3: TGTGCCAGCAGCCCGGGACTAGCGGGAGGAGAGACGTACAATGAGCAGTTCTTC.

The chain uses TRBV30 and TRBJ2-4; no reliable D call. This CDR3 region has 15 residues. Trimming removed 2 bases from V and 0 bases from J, with 11 bases in between. CDR1 is GTSNPN, CDR2 SVGIG, per germline (reference sequence). For the CDR3, the DNA is TGTGCCTGGAGTCCCCATACGGTAGCCAAAAACATTCAGTACTTC. Translated, it gives CAWSPHTVAKNIQYF.

The chain combines TRBV2 with TRBJ2-5, with 9 bases fitting TRBD1. The V gene's germline CDR1 is SNHLY and CDR2 FYNNEI. The J segment lost 1 base and the V segment lost 6 bases, leaving 6 bases of the junction unmatched. The CDR3 runs to 15 residues. CDR3 region: CASRSGTGPQETQYF. In DNA form, the CDR3 reads TGTGCCAGCAGATCCGGGACAGGGCCCCAAGAGACCCAGTACTTC.

V usage is TRBV18 and J usage is TRBJ2-7; D tentatively fits TRBD1 or TRBD2 (7 bases each). The ends were cut back, 4 bases at V and 3 bases at J, with 13 bases in the middle. The germline V gene has CDR1 KGHSH and CDR2 LQKENI. The CDR3 totals 14 residues. CDR3 amino acids: CASSRDSGDYEQYF. CDR3 nucleotide sequence: TGTGCCAGCTCACGGGACAGCGGGGACTACGAGCAGTACTTC.

The V and J genes are TRBV7-3 and TRBJ2-2, with D perhaps TRBD1 or TRBD2 (5 bases each). Trimming left V 2 bases short and J 1 base short, with 11 bases between. The CDR3 length is 16 residues. Germline V CDR1 and CDR2: SGHTA, FQGTGA. The CDR3 sequence is CASSLGGTLNTGELFF. The DNA of the CDR3 is TGTGCCAGCAGCTTAGGTGGGACGCTGAACACCGGGGAGCTGTTTTTT.

The genes are TRBV29-1 and TRBJ2-3; TRBD2 is a possible D gene (7 bases). Per germline, CDR1 SQVTM and CDR2 ANQGSEA. The CDR3 runs to 15 residues. Trimming pared 5 bases from V and 5 bases from J, leaving 20 bases between. The CDR3 DNA reads as TGCAGCGTTTCCCGGGGAGGGGGACCACTAGATACGCAGTATTTT. Its protein product is CSVSRGGGPLDTQYF.

Notes on this clone: The sample contains more than one DNA sequence encoding this CDR3. The chain is built from TRBV5-1 and TRBJ1-2; no clear D gene. The germline CDR1 and CDR2 sequences are SGHRS and YFSETQ. The V gene lost 3 bases and the J gene lost 0 bases, with 3 bases spanning the gap. CDR3 length: 12 residues. CDR3 region: CASSSSNYGYTF. The CDR3 region has the DNA TGCGCCAGCAGCTCTTCTAACTATGGCTACACCTTC.

This chain joins TRBV6-1 and TRBJ2-1; 9 bases agree with TRBD2. This CDR3 contains 16 residues. V shed 0 bases and J 7 bases; nucleotides not matched to a gene: 7. The germline CDR1 and CDR2 sequences are MNHNS and SASEGT. The CDR3 DNA sequence: TGTGCCAGCAGTGAAGCTGGTAGCGGGAGAGCAAATGAGCAGTTCTTC. Encoded protein: CASSEAGSGRANEQFF.

Only one count was recorded for this clone. The rearrangement joins TRBV6-1 to TRBJ2-3; possibly TRBD2 for D (6 bases). The CDR3 length is 14 residues. V lost 5 bases and J lost 2, with 11 bases in between. Germline values: CDR1 MNHNS, CDR2 SASEGT. Here the CDR3 reads CASSLGGSTDTQYF. The CDR3, as DNA: TGTGCCAGCAGTTTGGGGGGATCCACAGATACGCAGTATTTT.

This clone was seen only a few times. CDR3 protein: CASSDRSYGYTF. Here the CDR3 DNA reads TGCGCCAGCAGCGACAGGAGCTATGGCTACACCTTC. The chain links TRBV5-1 to TRBJ1-2; D is perhaps TRBD1 (6 bases). V shed 4 bases and J shed 4 bases, with 8 bases lying between them. The germline V gene has CDR1 SGHRS and CDR2 YFSETQ. The CDR3 length is 12 residues. The entire variable domain, with the rest obtained from reference TRBV5-1 and TRBJ1-2, is as follows: KAGVTQTPRYLIKTRGQQVTLSCSPISGHRSVSWYQQTPGQGLQFLFEYFSETQRNKGNFPGRFSGRQFSNSRSEMNVSTLELGDSALYLCASSDRSYGYTFGSGTRLTVV.

This chain uses TRBV5-6 with TRBJ2-3; D unclear. Trimming removed 4 bases at V and 4 bases at J, with 10 bases between. This CDR3 spans 13 amino acids. Germline V gene sequence: CDR1 SGHDT, CDR2 YYEEEE. The DNA of the CDR3 is TGTGCCAGCAGCCCCTCGTCTCCAGATACGCAGTATTTT. It yields the protein CASSPSSPDTQYF.

The sample holds one count of this clone. The chain combines TRBV6-5 with TRBJ1-2, with TRBD1 identical over 8 bases. The length of the CDR3 is 11 residues. Per germline, CDR1 MNHEY and CDR2 SVGAGI. After removal of 8 bases from V and 7 bases from J, the junction contained 3 bases not matched to a gene. The CDR3 here is CASGQGGGYTF. The CDR3 DNA reads TGTGCCAGCGGACAGGGTGGTGGCTACACCTTC.

The V gene is TRBV9, the J gene TRBJ2-3; TRBD1 matches 7 bases. Germline lookup yields CDR1 SGDLS and CDR2 YYNGEE. The V segment lost 3 bases and the J segment 2 bases; nucleotides outside the gene matches: 6. This CDR3 has 15 amino acids. CDR3 coding DNA: TGTGCCAGCAGCGAACGGGACAGAATCACAGATACGCAGTATTTT. Protein sequence: CASSERDRITDTQYF. Full variable domain (outside the CDR3, taken from reference TRBV9 and TRBJ2-3): DSGVTQTPKHLITATGQRVTLRCSPRSGDLSVYWYQQSLDQGLQFLIQYYNGEERAKGNILERFSAQQFPDLHSELNLSSLELGDSALYFCASSERDRITDTQYFGPGTRLTVL.

The chain is built from TRBV30 and TRBJ1-1; the D gene is possibly TRBD1 (5 bases). V was shortened by 3 bases and J by 8 bases, with 10 bases between the two germline ends. The CDR3 sequence is 11 residues long. Germline values: CDR1 GTSNPN, CDR2 SVGIG (reference sequence). The CDR3 DNA reads as TGTGCCTGGAGGGAAAACAGGGAAGCTTTCTTT. It codes for CAWRENREAFF.

This clone was seen more than once but under ten times. CDR3 coding DNA: TGTGCCGCCTCCTCCGGGGACTATGGCTACACCTTC. This encodes CAASSGDYGYTF. This rearrangement joins TRBV28 to TRBJ1-2; unclear D gene. V was cut by 11 bases and J by 3 bases, with 13 bases left in between. The CDR3 is 12 amino acids. Germline-derived CDR1 and CDR2 are MDHEN and SYDVKM.

The V gene is TRBV30, the J gene TRBJ1-4, with a weak D call TRBD1 (6 bases). V gave up 1 base and J gave up 7 bases, with 13 bases separating them. In germline, CDR1 is GTSNPN, CDR2 SVGIG (reference sequence). The CDR3 is 14 residues long. CDR3 protein: CAWSEQGLGEKLFF. DNA for the CDR3: TGTGCCTGGAGTGAACAGGGTTTGGGTGAAAAACTGTTTTTT. Variable domain in full (rest from reference TRBV30 and TRBJ1-4): SQTIHQWPATLVQPVGSPLSLECTVEGTSNPNLYWYRQAAGRGLQLLFYSVGIGQISSEVPQNLSASRPQDRQFILSSKKLLLSDSGFYLCAWSEQGLGEKLFFGSGTQLSVL.

Comment on this clone: This CDR3 is also generated by other DNA sequences in the sample. The rearrangement joins TRBV7-9 to TRBJ2-3; D unclear. Trimming removed 5 bases from V and 3 bases from J, with 6 bases in between. Germline CDR1 is SEHNR and CDR2 is FQNEAQ (reference sequence). The CDR3 consists of 12 residues. Here the CDR3 DNA reads TGTGCCAGCAGCCCGTCAACAGATACGCAGTATTTT. It translates to CASSPSTDTQYF.

This chain uses TRBV18 with TRBJ2-7; 9 bases fit TRBD2. Germline assignment: CDR1 KGHSH and CDR2 LQKENI. The CDR3 runs 15 residues. The J segment lost 4 bases and the V segment lost 3 bases, leaving 7 bases of the junction unmatched. CDR3 bases: TGTGCCAGCTCACCGCTACCGGGACTAGCTTACGAGCAGTACTTC. Protein: CASSPLPGLAYEQYF.

This clone was found once. V usage is TRBV28 and J usage is TRBJ1-2, with unresolved D. V shed 10 bases and J shed 8 bases, with 11 bases lying between them. This CDR3 has 10 residues. Per the germline V gene, CDR1 is MDHEN and CDR2 is SYDVKM. DNA for the CDR3: TGTGCCACGCTTCTTGAGGGCTACACCTTC. It translates to CATLLEGYTF.

This sequence joins TRBV6-5 and TRBJ1-1; TRBD1 might be the D (6 bases). Germline-derived CDR1 and CDR2 are MNHEY and SVGAGI. V gave up 2 bases and J gave up 0 bases, with 10 bases separating them. This CDR3 spans 15 amino acids. The CDR3 loop is CASSYGGAMNTEAFF. The DNA for the CDR3 is TGTGCCAGCAGTTACGGGGGCGCTATGAACACTGAAGCTTTCTTT.

The V gene is TRBV30, the J gene TRBJ1-6; D not certain. Trimming cost V 3 bases and J 5 bases, with 5 bases left between them. Germline V CDR1 and CDR2: GTSNPN, SVGIG (reference sequence). This CDR3 contains 12 residues. In DNA form, the CDR3 reads TGTGCCTGGAGCGACAATAATTCACCCCTCCACTTT. Translation gives CAWSDNNSPLHF.